The 15 T cell receptor beta chains below all came from one sample that was sequenced in a study of Graves' ophthalmopathy and Graves' hyperthyroidism. Beta-chain TCR CDR3 regions were amplified from RNA transcripts. HTBI primers were employed in first-round RT-PCR, then a second-round multiplex PCR followed. TCRdb ran MiXCR on the multiplex PCR reads and lists one entry per CDR3 protein. This table has about half a million distinct CDR3 sequences, around 14% appearing once. The sample comprised blood. The receptor source for this set is a woman aged 25-40 years with Graves' ophthalmopathy.

At least ten counts were recorded for this clonotype. The rearrangement joins TRBV6-5 to TRBJ2-5; no clear D. From germline, CDR1 is MNHEY and CDR2 SVGAGI. Trimming shortened V by 7 bases and J by 4 bases, and 16 bases separated the two germline ends. This CDR3 contains 14 residues. The CDR3 nucleotides read TGTGCCAGCACGCCGAGCGAGTACGTAGAGACCCAGTACTTC. It encodes CASTPSEYVETQYF.

In its sample, this clonotype was seen a few times. This CDR3 reads CASSLDSNTGELFF. CDR3 coding DNA: TGTGCCAGCAGTCTGGACAGCAACACCGGGGAGCTGTTTTTT. The genes are TRBV6-1 and TRBJ2-2, with D maybe TRBD1 (6 bases). V was cut by 5 bases and J by 2 bases, with 9 bases left in between. Germline assignment: CDR1 MNHNS and CDR2 SASEGT. This CDR3 spans 14 amino acids.

This clonotype was detected ten times or more. The V and J genes are TRBV11-2 and TRBJ1-1; D is undetermined. Germline loops: CDR1 SGHAT, CDR2 FQNNGV. Trimming took off 5 bases at V and 1 base at J, with 11 bases between the two ends. The length of the CDR3 is 14 residues. CDR3 bases: TGTGCCAGCAGCCCGGAGGGAGGGAACACTGAAGCTTTCTTT. Encoded protein: CASSPEGGNTEAFF.

This clonotype was found many times. The chain employs TRBV2 and TRBJ2-7, with D tentatively TRBD1 (8 bases). Germline CDR1 reads SNHLY; CDR2 reads FYNNEI. Trimming shortened V by 5 bases and J by 6 bases, and 14 bases separated the two germline ends. The length of the CDR3 is 13 residues. CDR3 sequence (DNA): TGTGCCAGCAGTACAGGGGGGGGCTCCGAGCAGTACTTC. It translates to CASSTGGGSEQYF. Based on the CDR3 plus reference TRBV2 and TRBJ2-7, the full variable domain is EPEVTQTPSHQVTQMGQEVILRCVPISNHLYFYWYRQILGQKVEFLVSFYNNEISEKSEIFDDQFSVERPDGSNFTLKIRSTKLEDSAMYFCASSTGGGSEQYFGPGTRLTVT.

The sample holds many counts of this clonotype. The J gene is TRBJ2-7, the V gene TRBV11-3, with TRBD2 matching 10 bases. Germline V gives CDR1 SGHNT, CDR2 YENEEA. V lost 2 bases, J lost 7 bases, and 8 bases stayed unmatched. CDR3 size: 15 residues. CDR3 DNA: TGTGCCAGCAGCTTAAGGAGCGGGGGGGCAGATGAGCAGTACTTC. It yields the protein CASSLRSGGADEQYF.

This clonotype was recorded at least ten times. CDR3 protein: CASSFSRVYSNQPQHF. The CDR3 nucleotides read TGTGCCAGCAGTTTTTCAAGGGTTTATAGCAATCAGCCCCAGCATTTT. This chain links TRBV28 with TRBJ1-5; D is unclear. Germline V gives CDR1 MDHEN, CDR2 SYDVKM. The length of the CDR3 is 16 residues. The V end was cut by 3 bases, the J end by 0 bases, with 12 bases between.

V is TRBV20-1 and J is TRBJ2-5; 10 nucleotides agree with TRBD2. The V gene's germline CDR1 is DFQATT and CDR2 SNEGSKA (reference sequence). The V and J ends lost 4 bases and 5 bases, in that order; junction bases with no gene match: 16. This CDR3 is built from 17 residues. The CDR3 DNA is TGCAGTGCTATGCCGGGACTAGCGATACGGCCCGTGGAGACCCAGTACTTC. It is translated as CSAMPGLAIRPVETQYF.

There are many counts of this clonotype. The rearrangement uses TRBV3-1 and TRBJ2-6, with D maybe TRBD1 (5 bases). Germline lookup yields CDR1 LGHDT and CDR2 YNNKEL (reference sequence). V dropped 3 bases and J dropped 4 bases, with 16 bases sitting between them. This CDR3 contains 17 residues. CDR3 nucleotides: TGTGCCAGCAGCCAGGAGCCTACAGGCGGCGGGGCCAACGTCCTGACTTTC. Encoded protein: CASSQEPTGGGANVLTF.

Note on this clonotype: An end of the junction does not agree with germline; a read error may underlie this. The CDR3 reads CASSSIYQPQHF. CDR3 DNA: TGTGCCAGCAGTTCTATATATCAACCCCAGCATTTT. The V and J genes are TRBV12-3 or TRBV12-4 and TRBJ1-5; no clear D gene. This CDR3 has 12 residues.

This clonotype was seen ten or more times. J is TRBJ1-1 and V is TRBV12-3 or TRBV12-4; D uncertain. This CDR3 is 14 amino acids long. The ends were cut back, 1 base at V and 0 bases at J, with 6 bases in the middle. Here the CDR3 reads CASSLGDVNTEAFF. CDR3 nucleotides: TGTGCCAGCAGTTTAGGGGATGTGAACACTGAAGCTTTCTTT.

With respect to this clonotype: It may be a read error: a sequence one base away is much more abundant. The chain carries TRBV7-6 and TRBJ2-7; 9 bases line up with TRBD1. The CDR3 has 15 amino acids. Per germline, CDR1 SGHVS and CDR2 FNYEAQ. Germline trimming cut 9 bases from V and 3 bases from J; bases unmatched to any gene: 12. CDR3 in amino acids: CARTNPGTGCYEQYF. For the CDR3, the DNA is TGTGCCAGGACGAACCCCGGGACAGGGTGCTACGAGCAGTACTTC.

This clonotype was counted many times. This chain connects TRBV29-1 to TRBJ2-7; TRBD1 aligns across 7 bases. The CDR3 has 15 residues. Losses at the gene ends were 3 bases for V and 2 bases for J; bases not matched to a gene: 10. The germline gives CDR1 SQVTM, CDR2 ANQGSEA. The CDR3 coding sequence is TGCAGCGTTGAGGGAACAGGGGCTGCCACCTACGAGCAGTACTTC. Its protein product is CSVEGTGAATYEQYF.

This sequence joins TRBV6-1 and TRBJ1-2; D is unclear. Per the germline V gene, CDR1 is MNHNS and CDR2 is SASEGT. The CDR3 contains 15 residues. The V gene lost 6 bases and the J gene lost 2 bases, with 16 bases spanning the gap. The CDR3 spells CASRATPPGNYGYTF. DNA of the CDR3: TGTGCCAGCAGGGCCACACCACCCGGGAACTATGGCTACACCTTC.

This clonotype was counted many times. The rearrangement links TRBV3-1 to TRBJ2-6; 7 bases match TRBD1. Germline V gene lookup returns CDR1 LGHDT and CDR2 YNNKEL (reference sequence). The ends lost 4 bases at V and 2 bases at J; junction bases unmatched: 2. This CDR3 has 15 residues. In DNA, the CDR3 is TGTGCCAGCAGCCCGGGGACAGCTGGGGCCAACGTCCTGACTTTC. Its protein is CASSPGTAGANVLTF.

This clonotype was detected many times. V is TRBV20-1 and J is TRBJ2-7; 8 positions agree with TRBD1. Germline V gives CDR1 DFQATT, CDR2 SNEGSKA (reference sequence). The CDR3 spans 14 residues. V lost 3 bases, J lost 2 bases, and 6 bases stayed unmatched. CDR3: CSARGTGNPYEQYF. The CDR3, as DNA: TGCAGTGCTAGGGGGACAGGCAATCCCTACGAGCAGTACTTC.